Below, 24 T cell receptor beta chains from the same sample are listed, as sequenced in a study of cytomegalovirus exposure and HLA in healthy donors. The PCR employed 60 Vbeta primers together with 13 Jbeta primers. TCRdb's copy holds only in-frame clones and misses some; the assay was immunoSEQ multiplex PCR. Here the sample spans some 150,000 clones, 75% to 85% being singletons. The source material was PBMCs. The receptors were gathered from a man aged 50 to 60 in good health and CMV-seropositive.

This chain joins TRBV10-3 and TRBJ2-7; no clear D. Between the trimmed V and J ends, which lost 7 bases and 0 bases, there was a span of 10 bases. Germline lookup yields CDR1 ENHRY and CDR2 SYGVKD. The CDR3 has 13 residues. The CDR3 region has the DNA TGTGCCATCAAACAGCCTCCCTCCTACGAGCAGTACTTC. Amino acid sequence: CAIKQPPSYEQYF.

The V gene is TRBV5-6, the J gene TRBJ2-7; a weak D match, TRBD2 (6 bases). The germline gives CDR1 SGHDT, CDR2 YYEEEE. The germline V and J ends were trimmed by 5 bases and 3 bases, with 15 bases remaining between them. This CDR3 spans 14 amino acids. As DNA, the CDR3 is TGTGCCAGCAGTATACTAGCCGAGGTCTACGAGCAGTACTTC. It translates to CASSILAEVYEQYF. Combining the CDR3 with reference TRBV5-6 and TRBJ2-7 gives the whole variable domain DAGVTQSPTHLIKTRGQQVTLRCSPKSGHDTVSWYQQALGQGPQFIFQYYEEEERQRGNFPDRFSGHQFPNYSSELNVNALLLGDSALYLCASSILAEVYEQYFGPGTRLTVT.

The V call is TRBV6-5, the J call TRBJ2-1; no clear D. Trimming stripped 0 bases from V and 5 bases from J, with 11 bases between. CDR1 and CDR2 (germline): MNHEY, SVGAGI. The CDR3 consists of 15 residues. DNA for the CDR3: TGTGCCAGCAGTTACTCGTTCGTTCAGAACAATGAGCAGTTCTTC. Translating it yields CASSYSFVQNNEQFF.

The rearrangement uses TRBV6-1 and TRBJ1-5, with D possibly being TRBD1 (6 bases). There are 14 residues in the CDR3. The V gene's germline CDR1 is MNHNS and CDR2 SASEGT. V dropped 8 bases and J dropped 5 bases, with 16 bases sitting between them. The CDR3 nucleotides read TGTGCCAGCTTGGCAGGGGTAAGTTATCAGCCCCAGCATTTT. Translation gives CASLAGVSYQPQHF.

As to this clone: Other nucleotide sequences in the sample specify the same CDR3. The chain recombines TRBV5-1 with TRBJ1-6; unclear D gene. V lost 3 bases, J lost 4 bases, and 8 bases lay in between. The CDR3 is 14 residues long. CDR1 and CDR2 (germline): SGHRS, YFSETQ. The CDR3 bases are TGCGCCAGCAGCTCAGGCGATTATAATTCACCCCTCCACTTT. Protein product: CASSSGDYNSPLHF. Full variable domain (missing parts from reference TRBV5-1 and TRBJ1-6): KAGVTQTPRYLIKTRGQQVTLSCSPISGHRSVSWYQQTPGQGLQFLFEYFSETQRNKGNFPGRFSGRQFSNSRSEMNVSTLELGDSALYLCASSSGDYNSPLHFGNGTRLTVT.

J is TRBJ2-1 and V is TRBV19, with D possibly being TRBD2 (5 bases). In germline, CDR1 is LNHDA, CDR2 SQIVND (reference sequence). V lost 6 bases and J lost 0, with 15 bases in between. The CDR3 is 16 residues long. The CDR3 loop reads CASSALPGGSYNEQFF. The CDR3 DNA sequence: TGTGCCAGTAGCGCACTCCCAGGAGGCTCCTACAATGAGCAGTTCTTC.

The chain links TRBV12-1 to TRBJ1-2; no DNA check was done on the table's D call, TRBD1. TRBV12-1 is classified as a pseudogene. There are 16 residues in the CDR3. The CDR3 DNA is TGTGCCAGCAGCTCCCACTTTCGCTCAGGGTACTATGGCTACACCTTC. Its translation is CASSSHFRSGYYGYTF.

The CDR3 bases are TGTGCCAGCAGTGAAAATGAAGTAGCGGGAGGGAATGAGCAGTTCTTC. It yields the protein CASSENEVAGGNEQFF. This chain uses TRBV25-1 with TRBJ2-1; 11 nucleotides line up with TRBD2. With V trimmed by 2 bases and J by 7 bases, 7 bases remained unmatched. Germline V gene data show CDR1 as MGHDK and CDR2 as SYGVNS. The CDR3 is 16 amino acids.

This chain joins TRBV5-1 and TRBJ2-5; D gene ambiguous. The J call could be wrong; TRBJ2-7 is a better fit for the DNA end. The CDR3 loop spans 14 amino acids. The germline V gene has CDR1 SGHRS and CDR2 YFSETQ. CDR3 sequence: CASSLAGDTYEQYF. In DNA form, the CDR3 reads TGCGCCAGCAGCTTGGCAGGCGATACCTACGAGCAGTACTTC.

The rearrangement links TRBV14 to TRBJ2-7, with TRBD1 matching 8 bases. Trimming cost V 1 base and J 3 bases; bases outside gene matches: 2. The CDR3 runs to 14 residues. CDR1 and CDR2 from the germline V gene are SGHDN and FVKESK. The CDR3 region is CASSQATGGYEQYF. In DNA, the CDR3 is TGTGCCAGCAGCCAAGCCACAGGGGGCTACGAGCAGTACTTC. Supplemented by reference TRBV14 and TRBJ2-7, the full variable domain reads EAGVTQFPSHSVIEKGQTVTLRCDPISGHDNLYWYRRVMGKEIKFLLHFVKESKQDESGMPNNRFLAERTGGTYSTLKVQPAELEDSGVYFCASSQATGGYEQYFGPGTRLTVT.

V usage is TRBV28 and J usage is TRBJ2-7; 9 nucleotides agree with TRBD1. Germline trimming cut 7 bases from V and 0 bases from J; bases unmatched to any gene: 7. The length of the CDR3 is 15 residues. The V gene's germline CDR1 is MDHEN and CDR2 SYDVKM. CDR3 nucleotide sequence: TGTGCCAGCACCTCCGTGGGACAGGGCTCCTACGAGCAGTACTTC. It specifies CASTSVGQGSYEQYF.

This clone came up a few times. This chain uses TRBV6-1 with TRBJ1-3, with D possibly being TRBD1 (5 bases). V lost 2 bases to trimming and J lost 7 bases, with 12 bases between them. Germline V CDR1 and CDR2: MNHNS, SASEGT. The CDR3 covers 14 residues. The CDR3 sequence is CASSETGGLNTIYF. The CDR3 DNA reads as TGTGCCAGCAGTGAAACGGGGGGACTTAACACCATATATTTT.

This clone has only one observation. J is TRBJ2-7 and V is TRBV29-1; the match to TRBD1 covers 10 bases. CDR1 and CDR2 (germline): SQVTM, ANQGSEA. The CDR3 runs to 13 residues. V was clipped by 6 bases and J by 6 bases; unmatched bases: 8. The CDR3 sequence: CSVARTGGREQYF. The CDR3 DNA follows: TGCAGCGTGGCTAGGACAGGGGGTCGCGAGCAGTACTTC.

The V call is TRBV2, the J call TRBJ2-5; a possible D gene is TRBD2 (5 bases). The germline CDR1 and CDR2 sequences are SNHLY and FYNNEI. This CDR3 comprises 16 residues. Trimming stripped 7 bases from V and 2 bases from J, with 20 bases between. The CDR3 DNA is TGTGCCAGCATAATTAGGGTGGGAGTGGGGCAAGAGACCCAGTACTTC. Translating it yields CASIIRVGVGQETQYF.

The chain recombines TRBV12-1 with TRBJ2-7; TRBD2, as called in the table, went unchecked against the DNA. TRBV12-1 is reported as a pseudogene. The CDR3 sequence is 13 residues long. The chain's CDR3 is CASSSGLSGEQYF. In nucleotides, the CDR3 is TGTGCCAGCAGCTCTGGTCTTTCGGGAGAGCAGTACTTC.

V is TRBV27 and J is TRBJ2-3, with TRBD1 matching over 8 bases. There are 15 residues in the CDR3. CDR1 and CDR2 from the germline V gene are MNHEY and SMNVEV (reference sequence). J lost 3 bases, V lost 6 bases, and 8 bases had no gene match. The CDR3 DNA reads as TGTGCCAGCAGCTCCCCGACAGGGGAGACAGATACGCAGTATTTT. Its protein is CASSSPTGETDTQYF.

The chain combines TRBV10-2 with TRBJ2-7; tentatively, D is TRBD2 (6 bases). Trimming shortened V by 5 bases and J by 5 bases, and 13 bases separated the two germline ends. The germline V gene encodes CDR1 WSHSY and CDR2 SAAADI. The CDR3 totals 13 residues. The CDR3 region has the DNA TGCGCCAGCAGTTCGGGAGAAACTAACGAGCAGTACTTC. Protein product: CASSSGETNEQYF.

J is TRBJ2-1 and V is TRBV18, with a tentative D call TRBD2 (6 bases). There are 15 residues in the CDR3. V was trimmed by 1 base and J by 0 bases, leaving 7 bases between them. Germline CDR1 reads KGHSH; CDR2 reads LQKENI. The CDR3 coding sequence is TGTGCCAGCTCACCACTCGGGAGCTCCTACAATGAGCAGTTCTTC. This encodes CASSPLGSSYNEQFF.

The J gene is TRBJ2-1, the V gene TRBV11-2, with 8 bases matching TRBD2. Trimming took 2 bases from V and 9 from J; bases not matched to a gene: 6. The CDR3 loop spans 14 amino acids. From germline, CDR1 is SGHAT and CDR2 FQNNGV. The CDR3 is CASSLTRGESEQFF. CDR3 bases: TGTGCCAGCAGCTTAACGCGGGGGGAGTCTGAGCAGTTCTTC.

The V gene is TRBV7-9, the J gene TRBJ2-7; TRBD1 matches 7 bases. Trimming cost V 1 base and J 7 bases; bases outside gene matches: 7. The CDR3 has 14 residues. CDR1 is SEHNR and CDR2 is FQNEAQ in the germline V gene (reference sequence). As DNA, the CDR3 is TGTGCCAGCAGCTTAGTAGGGGGCCTTAGGGAGCAGTACTTC. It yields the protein CASSLVGGLREQYF.

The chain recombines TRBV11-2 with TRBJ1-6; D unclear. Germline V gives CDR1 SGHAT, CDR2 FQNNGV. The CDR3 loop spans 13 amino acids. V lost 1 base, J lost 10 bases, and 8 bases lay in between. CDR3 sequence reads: CASSLARESPLHF. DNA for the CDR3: TGTGCCAGCAGCTTAGCTCGGGAATCACCCCTCCACTTT.

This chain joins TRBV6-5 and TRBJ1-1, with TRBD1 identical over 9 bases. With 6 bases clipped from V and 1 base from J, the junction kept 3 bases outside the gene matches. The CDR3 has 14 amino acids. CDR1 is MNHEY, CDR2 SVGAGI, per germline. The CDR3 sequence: CASRQGAPNTEAFF. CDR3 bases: TGTGCCAGCAGACAGGGGGCTCCGAACACTGAAGCTTTCTTT.

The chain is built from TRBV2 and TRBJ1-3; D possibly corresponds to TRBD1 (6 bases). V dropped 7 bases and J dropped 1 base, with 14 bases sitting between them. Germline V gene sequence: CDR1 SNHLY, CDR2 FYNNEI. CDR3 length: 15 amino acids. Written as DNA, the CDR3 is TGTGCCAGCACCCGAGAGGGGGTATCTGGAAACACCATATATTTT. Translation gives CASTREGVSGNTIYF.

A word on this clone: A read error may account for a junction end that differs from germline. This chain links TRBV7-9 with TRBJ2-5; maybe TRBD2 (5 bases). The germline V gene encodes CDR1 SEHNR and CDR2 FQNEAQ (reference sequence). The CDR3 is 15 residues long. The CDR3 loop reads CSSSSRASGGETQYF. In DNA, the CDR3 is TGTTCCAGCAGCTCAAGGGCTAGTGGAGGAGAGACCCAGTACTTC.